Sequencing of this T cell receptor (beta chain) was carried out in a study of T-cell reconstitution after alpha-beta-depleted transplantation in children. This clonotype was seen only a few times. Its antigen is not known. Study-level findings and limits: Reportedly, roughly two months post-transplant, alpha-beta T cells arose from several hundred expanded graft clones.

Using unique molecular identifiers, the investigators prepared the TCRbeta library. TCRdb independently ran MiXCR on the PCR reads; one entry per CDR3 protein. This sample has under 850,000 distinct CDR3 sequences; about an eighth occur once, and the top ten carry roughly 0.77%. The CDR3 runs to 15 residues. Germline assignment: CDR1 SGHVS and CDR2 FQNEAQ. Trimming shortened V by 3 bases and J by 4 bases, and 12 bases separated the two germline ends. The chain links TRBV7-8 to TRBJ2-2; TRBD2 is a possible D gene (5 bases). Sequencing used PBMCs, obtained before TCRalphabeta/CD19-depleted stem cell transplant. This clonotype was obtained from a girl aged 2-10 years with congenital amegakaryocytic thrombocytopenia, due to receive a stem cell transplant. Here the CDR3 reads CASSFHTSSTGELFF. The CDR3 DNA reads as TGTGCCAGCAGCTTCCATACTAGTTCCACCGGGGAGCTGTTTTTT.